This TCR beta chain was obtained from a study of neurological immune-mediated disorders. TCRdb called the 5' RACE reads again in MiXCR, with one record for every CDR3 protein. In the table there are about 30,000 distinct CDR3 sequences, roughly 15% of which are singletons. The CDR3 length is 18 residues. The table lists this clonotype with many counts. Material: PBMCs. The chain recombines TRBV21-1 with TRBJ2-1; the table's D call TRBD1 went unverified against the DNA. TRBV21-1 is labeled a pseudogene. The receptor was isolated from a man between 65 and 79 years old in good health. The CDR3 protein is CASSFRTGGFGIYNEQFF. The CDR3 region has the DNA TGTGCCAGCAGCTTCCGGACAGGGGGCTTTGGGATATACAATGAGCAGTTCTTC.